Sequencing of this T cell receptor (beta chain) was carried out in a study of regulatory T cells in long-lasting Graves disease. Study details: Over 5 years of antithyroid drugs plus positive TSH receptor antibodies defined persistent Graves' disease.

iRepertoire HTBI primers and Arm-PCR of CDR3 regions built TCR beta libraries. TCRdb recomputed calls from the multiplex PCR reads with MiXCR, one row per CDR3 protein. The sample yields roughly 400,000 distinct CDR3 sequences, around 21% seen once. Time point noted: persistent/refractory GD, antithyroid drugs over 5 years with positive TRAb. With RNA extracted from PBMCs as input, the TCR library was made. With 0 bases removed from V and 7 bases from J, the gap between germline ends came to 18 bases. Germline CDR1 KGHSH, CDR2 LQKENI. CDR3 length: 16 residues. This clonotype is a singleton in its sample.

This TCR was sampled from a female donor with Graves disease. The gene calls are TRBV18 and TRBJ1-1, with D perhaps TRBD1 (5 bases). The sequences come from peripheral blood mononuclear cells (PBMCs), collected when the disease was refractory, from a patient treated with antithyroid drugs. CDR3 residues: CASSPPTRGGVSEAFF. Written as DNA, the CDR3 is TGTGCCAGCTCACCACCAACGCGGGGGGGGGTCAGTGAAGCTTTCTTT.